These 20 T cell receptor beta chains originate from one sample sequenced in a study of cytomegalovirus exposure and HLA in healthy donors. A multiplex PCR was run with 60 Vbeta primers and 13 Jbeta primers. Profiled with immunoSEQ multiplex PCR; TCRdb holds only in-frame clones, not every one. The repertoire holds about 190,000 clones, with under 80% as singletons. Sequencing was carried out using PBMCs. These receptors all stem from a man aged 25 to 40 in good health and CMV-seropositive.

This rearrangement joins TRBV7-2 to TRBJ2-5; 7 nucleotides agree with TRBD2. CDR3 length equals 14 residues. Looked up from germline, CDR1 is SGHTA and CDR2 is FQGNSA. The J segment lost 4 bases and the V segment lost 5 bases, leaving 7 bases of the junction unmatched. For the CDR3, the DNA is TGTGCCAGCAGCCCAAATAGCGGGTCAGAGACCCAGTACTTC. Its protein product is CASSPNSGSETQYF.

About this clone: Different DNA sequences within this sample yield the same CDR3. The V call is TRBV27, the J call TRBJ2-3; D not resolved. The V end was cut by 4 bases, the J end by 5 bases, with 13 bases between. The germline CDR1 and CDR2 sequences are MNHEY and SMNVEV (reference sequence). This CDR3 has 14 amino acids. This chain's CDR3 is CASSSNPLGDTQYF. DNA for the CDR3: TGTGCCAGCAGTTCAAATCCCCTAGGAGATACGCAGTATTTT.

This clone was counted only a few times. The V call is TRBV28, the J call TRBJ2-7; 8 bases are a match to TRBD1. The J segment lost 3 bases and the V segment lost 6 bases, leaving 4 bases of the junction unmatched. Germline CDR1 reads MDHEN; CDR2 reads SYDVKM. There are 13 residues in the CDR3. The CDR3 sequence is CASRGQVGYEQYF. CDR3 bases: TGTGCCAGCAGGGGACAGGTAGGCTACGAGCAGTACTTC.

In its sample, this clone was seen a few times. J is TRBJ1-1 and V is TRBV19, with a weak D call TRBD1 (6 bases). The CDR3 is 14 amino acids. Trimming took 3 bases from V and 5 from J, leaving 13 bases between them. Germline CDR1 is LNHDA and CDR2 is SQIVND (reference sequence). DNA for the CDR3: TGTGCCAGTAGTATTTGGGGGACAAAAACTGAAGCTTTCTTT. Translated: CASSIWGTKTEAFF.

This chain joins TRBV7-2 and TRBJ1-1; 8 nucleotides match TRBD1. This CDR3 spans 14 amino acids. The V gene end was trimmed by 4 bases and the J gene end by 0 bases; junction bases not matched to a gene: 1. The germline V gene encodes CDR1 SGHTA and CDR2 FQGNSA. CDR3 DNA sequence: TGTGCCAGCAGCTGGGGACAGGTGAACACTGAAGCTTTCTTT. It translates to CASSWGQVNTEAFF.

The chain recombines TRBV7-9 with TRBJ1-3; D unclear. Germline V gene lookup returns CDR1 SEHNR and CDR2 FQNEAQ (reference sequence). Trimming took 5 bases from V and 0 from J, leaving 11 bases between them. The CDR3 length is 15 residues. The CDR3 DNA sequence: TGTGCCAGCAGCGACGCAGGTTTCTCTGGAAACACCATATATTTT. This codes for CASSDAGFSGNTIYF. The full variable domain, completed using reference TRBV7-9 and TRBJ1-3, is DTGVSQNPRHKITKRGQNVTFRCDPISEHNRLYWYRQTLGQGPEFLTYFQNEAQLEKSRLLSDRFSAERPKGSFSTLEIQRTEQGDSAMYLCASSDAGFSGNTIYFGEGSWLTVV.

This chain connects TRBV7-3 to TRBJ1-1; 9 bases align to TRBD1. The CDR3 contains 14 residues. CDR1 and CDR2 from the germline V gene are SGHTA and FQGTGA. The junction had 5 bases not matched to a gene; V was cut back by 5 bases and J by 4 bases. The CDR3 sequence: CASSPTGGTTEAFF. In DNA, the CDR3 is TGTGCCAGCAGCCCGACAGGGGGGACCACTGAAGCTTTCTTT.

The rearrangement links TRBV4-1 to TRBJ2-5, with a weak D call TRBD1 (5 bases). The V end lost 0 bases, the J end lost 3 bases, and 8 bases lay between the germline ends. CDR3 length: 14 residues. In germline, CDR1 is MGHRA, CDR2 YSYEKL. CDR3 region: CASSQEDRKETQYF. In nucleotides, the CDR3 is TGCGCCAGCAGCCAAGAAGACAGAAAAGAGACCCAGTACTTC.

The chain is built from TRBV18 and TRBJ1-1; weak D call: TRBD1 (6 bases). Germline V gives CDR1 KGHSH, CDR2 LQKENI. Trimming cost V 4 bases and J 5 bases, with 17 bases left between them. CDR3 length: 15 residues. The DNA for the CDR3 is TGTGCCAGCTCACTCGTCTGGGGGCAGAGAACTGAAGCTTTCTTT. Translating it yields CASSLVWGQRTEAFF. Variable domain in full (rest from reference TRBV18 and TRBJ1-1): NAGVMQNPRHLVRRRGQEARLRCSPMKGHSHVYWYRQLPEEGLKFMVYLQKENIIDESGMPKERFSAEFPKEGPSILRIQQVVRGDSAAYFCASSLVWGQRTEAFFGQGTRLTVV.

This chain connects TRBV6-5 to TRBJ2-7, with TRBD2 as a possible D gene (5 bases). V lost 6 bases and J 6 bases, leaving 15 bases between the germline ends. Germline assignment: CDR1 MNHEY and CDR2 SVGAGI. This CDR3 region has 13 residues. CDR3 region: CASSLSGRGEQYF. CDR3 DNA: TGTGCCAGCAGCCTGTCCGGTCGGGGCGAGCAGTACTTC.

This chain connects TRBV18 to TRBJ2-1, with 15 bases identical to TRBD2. The CDR3 spans 16 residues. J gave up 8 bases and V 1 base, and 3 bases lay outside the gene matches. From germline, CDR1 is KGHSH and CDR2 LQKENI. The CDR3 reads CASSPRTSGGADEQFF. DNA of the CDR3: TGTGCCAGCTCACCACGGACTAGCGGGGGGGCCGATGAGCAGTTCTTC.

The chain employs TRBV2 and TRBJ2-5, with 15 bases matching TRBD2. Matching the DNA end better, TRBJ2-7 makes the J call doubtful. The CDR3 contains 15 residues. Germline lookup yields CDR1 SNHLY and CDR2 FYNNEI. The CDR3 spells CASSGGLAGGYEQYF. In nucleotides, the CDR3 is TGTGCCAGCAGTGGGGGACTAGCGGGAGGATACGAGCAGTACTTC.

CDR3 DNA sequence: TGTGCCAGCAGATTGAAGGCTAGGAACACTGAAGCTTTCTTT. This translates into CASRLKARNTEAFF. The chain has TRBV27 and TRBJ1-1; D remains ambiguous. V was pared by 6 bases and J by 1 base, with 12 bases between. Germline V gene sequence: CDR1 MNHEY, CDR2 SMNVEV (reference sequence). This CDR3 contains 14 residues.

Only a few counts were recorded for this clone. The chain combines TRBV7-9 with TRBJ1-2, with TRBD1 matching over 8 bases. Germline-derived CDR1 and CDR2 are SEHNR and FQNEAQ (reference sequence). V shed 5 bases, J shed 6 bases, and the junction held 2 bases outside the gene matches. This CDR3 spans 12 amino acids. CDR3 region: CASSRQGHGYTF. The CDR3 nucleotides read TGTGCCAGCAGCCGACAGGGGCATGGCTACACCTTC.

The chain joins TRBV5-4 to TRBJ2-1, with 8 bases matching TRBD2. Germline loops: CDR1 SGHNT, CDR2 YYREEE (reference sequence). Unmatched junction bases numbered 4, after V lost 5 bases and J lost 0 bases. This CDR3 has 15 residues. In DNA, the CDR3 is TGTGCCAGCAGGATTGGGACTAGCTCCTACAATGAGCAGTTCTTC. Encoded protein: CASRIGTSSYNEQFF.

The chain employs TRBV4-1 and TRBJ1-4, with a weak D call TRBD1 (5 bases). The CDR3 totals 16 residues. Germline V gene data show CDR1 as MGHRA and CDR2 as YSYEKL. V lost 3 bases and J 7 bases, leaving 18 bases between the germline ends. The CDR3 protein is CASSHFPTDFGEKLFF. CDR3 bases: TGCGCCAGCAGCCACTTTCCGACAGATTTTGGTGAAAAACTGTTTTTT.

The J gene is TRBJ2-1, the V gene TRBV7-2, with 9 bases that match TRBD2. This CDR3 comprises 15 residues. The ends lost 3 bases at V and 7 bases at J; junction bases unmatched: 7. Germline values: CDR1 SGHTA, CDR2 FQGNSA. CDR3 residues: CASSFDSGRRNEQFF. The CDR3 region has the DNA TGTGCCAGCAGCTTTGATAGCGGGAGAAGGAATGAGCAGTTCTTC.

The V call is TRBV15, the J call TRBJ2-5, with D maybe TRBD1 (5 bases). Trimming took off 1 base at V and 1 base at J, with 10 bases between the two ends. This CDR3 region has 15 residues. Looked up from germline, CDR1 is LNHNV and CDR2 is YYDKDF (reference sequence). Here the CDR3 DNA reads TGTGCCACCAGCAGAGCCCGACAGTCCCAAGAGACCCAGTACTTC. It yields the protein CATSRARQSQETQYF.

The CDR3 loop is CASSLSTMNTEAFF. CDR3 sequence (DNA): TGTGCCAGCAGCTTATCGACAATGAACACTGAAGCTTTCTTT. This sequence joins TRBV5-4 and TRBJ1-1, with D unclear. Germline CDR1 and CDR2: SGHNT and YYREEE (reference sequence). This CDR3 has 14 residues. V shed 2 bases and J shed 0 bases, with 8 bases lying between them. The full variable domain, its missing parts supplied by reference TRBV5-4 and TRBJ1-1, is ETGVTQSPTHLIKTRGQQVTLRCSSQSGHNTVSWYQQALGQGPQFIFQYYREEENGRGNFPPRFSGLQFPNYSSELNVNALELDDSALYLCASSLSTMNTEAFFGQGTRLTVV.

With regard to this clone: The junction and the germline gene differ at one end; a read error may be behind it. The chain has TRBV7-9 and TRBJ2-2; D might be TRBD2 (5 bases). The CDR3 totals 16 residues. Germline loops: CDR1 SEHNR, CDR2 FQNEAQ (reference sequence). CDR3 protein: CSSSLRESRGTGELFF. The DNA for the CDR3 is TGTTCCAGCAGCTTAAGGGAGAGCAGAGGCACCGGGGAGCTGTTTTTT.